Listed here are 27 T cell receptor beta chains from one sample, sequenced in a study of cytomegalovirus exposure and HLA in healthy donors. Use of 60 Vbeta and 13 Jbeta primers characterized the PCR. TCRdb's table, derived via immunoSEQ multiplex PCR, lists solely in-frame clones and lacks some. Of around 40,000 clones listed, about nine tenths are singletons. The specimen sequenced was PBMCs. Source of these receptors: a woman between 35 and 50 years old in good health and CMV-seropositive.

The CDR3 spells CASRPTGGLPLHF. DNA for the CDR3: TGTGCCAGCAGACCCACCGGGGGATTACCCCTCCACTTT. This sequence joins TRBV6-5 and TRBJ1-6, with TRBD1 as a possible D gene (5 bases). The ends were cut back, 6 bases at V and 12 bases at J, with 15 bases in the middle. This CDR3 comprises 13 residues. CDR1 is MNHEY and CDR2 is SVGAGI in the germline V gene.

This clone came up once. The chain joins TRBV5-8 to TRBJ2-3; the D gene is possibly TRBD2 (5 bases). The CDR3 loop spans 13 amino acids. The V gene lost 6 bases and the J gene lost 8 bases, with 16 bases spanning the gap. Germline V lookup: CDR1 SGHTS, CDR2 YDEGEE. CDR3 sequence reads: CASIAHGLLTQYF. In DNA, the CDR3 is TGTGCCAGCATCGCCCACGGACTTCTTACGCAGTATTTT.

The chain links TRBV19 to TRBJ1-1; D call uncertain. V was cut by 6 bases and J by 9 bases, with 11 bases left in between. This CDR3 has 11 residues. The germline V gene encodes CDR1 LNHDA and CDR2 SQIVND (reference sequence). This CDR3 reads CASRRNSQAFF. CDR3 nucleotide sequence: TGTGCCAGTAGGAGGAACTCTCAAGCTTTCTTT.

This clone has a single count. The chain is built from TRBV19 and TRBJ2-1, with TRBD1 matching 10 bases. The junction had 16 bases not matched to a gene; V was cut back by 7 bases and J by 7 bases. CDR1 LNHDA and CDR2 SQIVND come from the germline V gene (reference sequence). The CDR3 is 17 amino acids. As DNA, the CDR3 is TGTGCCAGTATTCCCATGGCCGGGACAGGGGCAGGTAATGAGCAGTTCTTC. It translates to CASIPMAGTGAGNEQFF. The whole variable domain, filled in from reference TRBV19 and TRBJ2-1, reads DGGITQSPKYLFRKEGQNVTLSCEQNLNHDAMYWYRQDPGQGLRLIYYSQIVNDFQKGDIAEGYSVSREKKESFPLTVTSAQKNPTAFYLCASIPMAGTGAGNEQFFGPGTRLTVL.

The chain combines TRBV25-1 with TRBJ2-1, with 8 bases aligning to TRBD1. CDR3 size: 14 residues. Per the germline V gene, CDR1 is MGHDK and CDR2 is SYGVNS. Unmatched junction bases numbered 9, after V lost 7 bases and J lost 7 bases. CDR3 loop: CASNTGQAENEQFF. In DNA form, the CDR3 reads TGTGCCAGCAACACGGGACAGGCGGAGAATGAGCAGTTCTTC.

The chain employs TRBV7-9 and TRBJ1-4, with 9 nucleotides matching TRBD1. V shed 5 bases and J 6 bases; nucleotides not matched to a gene: 10. The CDR3 is made up of 16 amino acids. CDR1 and CDR2 (germline): SEHNR, FQNEAQ (reference sequence). The CDR3 reads CASSLGVTGGYEKLFF. CDR3 DNA: TGTGCCAGCAGCCTGGGGGTGACAGGGGGATATGAAAAACTGTTTTTT.

The genes are TRBV9 and TRBJ2-2, with D hard to call. Germline-derived CDR1 and CDR2 are SGDLS and YYNGEE. The CDR3 consists of 16 residues. Trimming took off 0 bases at V and 4 bases at J, with 13 bases between the two ends. CDR3 sequence (DNA): TGTGCCAGCAGCGTAGCTTCAAACCTAGGCACCGGGGAGCTGTTTTTT. Its translation: CASSVASNLGTGELFF.

The rearrangement uses TRBV5-6 and TRBJ2-7; D perhaps matches TRBD2 (6 bases). V was trimmed by 4 bases and J by 9 bases, leaving 14 bases between them. The CDR3 extends over 12 amino acids. Germline loops: CDR1 SGHDT, CDR2 YYEEEE. CDR3 nucleotide sequence: TGTGCCAGCAGCCTCCCTCAGGGACTGCAGTACTTC. This encodes CASSLPQGLQYF.

As concerns this clone: Compared with germline, one end of the junction differs, possibly owing to a read error. The chain has TRBV7-7 and TRBJ2-7; 7 bases fit TRBD1. Germline CDR1 SSHAT, CDR2 FNYEAQ (reference sequence). The CDR3 is 19 amino acids. For the CDR3, the DNA is TGTGCTAGCAGCTTAGGCCCCGGGACAGCTGAACCGAGCTCCTACGAGCAGTACTTC. It encodes CASSLGPGTAEPSSYEQYF.

The chain joins TRBV2 to TRBJ2-5; 9 bases are shared with TRBD1. The V and J ends lost 5 bases and 4 bases, in that order; junction bases with no gene match: 5. Germline V gene lookup returns CDR1 SNHLY and CDR2 FYNNEI. The CDR3 is 14 amino acids. CDR3 region: CASSLTGGVETQYF. The CDR3 nucleotides are TGTGCCAGCAGTCTCACAGGGGGCGTAGAGACCCAGTACTTC. The full variable domain, completed using reference TRBV2 and TRBJ2-5, is EPEVTQTPSHQVTQMGQEVILRCVPISNHLYFYWYRQILGQKVEFLVSFYNNEISEKSEIFDDQFSVERPDGSNFTLKIRSTKLEDSAMYFCASSLTGGVETQYFGPGTRLLVL.

The rearrangement links TRBV6-5 to TRBJ1-2, with TRBD1 matching over 7 bases. The CDR3 has 14 residues. V was pared by 5 bases and J by 4 bases, with 7 bases of the junction left unmatched. CDR1 and CDR2 (germline): MNHEY, SVGAGI. DNA for the CDR3: TGTGCCAGCAGTGGCGACAGGGCGGGCTATGGCTACACCTTC. It is translated as CASSGDRAGYGYTF.

As for this clone: The junction shows a germline mismatch at one end, possibly a read error. The J gene is TRBJ1-2, the V gene TRBV4-2; D is ambiguous. Per the germline V gene, CDR1 is LGHNA and CDR2 is YNFKEQ. The CDR3 covers 15 residues. CDR3 nucleotide sequence: TGTGCCAGCAGCCAAGATGTAACGGACTTCAGGAAGTTGGGATTC. Protein sequence: CASSQDVTDFRKLGF.

The V call is TRBV19, the J call TRBJ2-1; 8 bases align to TRBD1. J gave up 6 bases and V 3 bases, and 10 bases lay outside the gene matches. This CDR3 spans 16 amino acids. CDR1 and CDR2 from the germline V gene are LNHDA and SQIVND (reference sequence). CDR3 region: CASSMDRVNPTNEQFF. The CDR3 DNA reads as TGTGCCAGTAGTATGGACAGGGTGAATCCCACCAATGAGCAGTTCTTC.

This sequence joins TRBV6-4 and TRBJ2-1, with a weak D call TRBD1 (5 bases). Per the germline V gene, CDR1 is MRHNA and CDR2 is SNTAGT. The CDR3 extends over 14 amino acids. With 2 bases removed from V and 8 bases from J, the gap between germline ends came to 13 bases. CDR3 in DNA: TGTGCCAGCAGTGACAGGGGCCTTGTCGATGAGCAGTTCTTC. Translating gives CASSDRGLVDEQFF.

The V gene is TRBV15, the J gene TRBJ2-7; D might be TRBD1 (5 bases). The CDR3 is 13 amino acids. Deletions cut 5 bases from V and 6 bases from J, with 14 bases between. CDR1 is LNHNV, CDR2 YYDKDF, per germline (reference sequence). The CDR3 coding sequence is TGTGCCACCAGCGGAAGACCAGGGTCCGAGCAGTACTTC. It codes for CATSGRPGSEQYF. Variable domain in full (rest from reference TRBV15 and TRBJ2-7): DAMVIQNPRYQVTQFGKPVTLSCSQTLNHNVMYWYQQKSSQAPKLLFHYYDKDFNNEADTPDNFQSRRPNTSFCFLDIRSPGLGDTAMYLCATSGRPGSEQYFGPGTRLTVT.

The rearrangement joins TRBV28 to TRBJ2-7; the D gene is possibly TRBD1 (6 bases). Trimming cost V 1 base and J 3 bases, with 10 bases left between them. Germline loops: CDR1 MDHEN, CDR2 SYDVKM. The CDR3 spans 14 residues. The DNA of the CDR3 is TGTGCCAGCAGTTTATTGGGACATTACTACGAGCAGTACTTC. Its protein is CASSLLGHYYEQYF.

The J gene is TRBJ2-7, the V gene TRBV5-1, with TRBD2 identical over 8 bases. Germline CDR1 SGHRS, CDR2 YFSETQ. This CDR3 spans 14 amino acids. Trimming at V came to 4 bases and at J to 4 bases, leaving 7 bases not matched to a gene. The CDR3 DNA reads as TGCGCCAGCAGCGCGGGGGGATCGACGTACGAGCAGTACTTC. Its translation: CASSAGGSTYEQYF.

The V call is TRBV4-1, the J call TRBJ1-2; D gene unclear. CDR3 length equals 15 residues. With 1 base removed from V and 6 bases from J, the gap between germline ends came to 15 bases. Germline CDR1 and CDR2: MGHRA and YSYEKL. Written as DNA, the CDR3 is TGCGCCAGCAGCCAAGCTATTATGGGAGGGAATGGCTACACCTTC. It specifies CASSQAIMGGNGYTF.

The chain couples TRBV7-3 to TRBJ1-3; no definite D call. Trimming stripped 6 bases from V and 0 bases from J, with 15 bases between. The germline V gene encodes CDR1 SGHTA and CDR2 FQGTGA. CDR3 length: 16 amino acids. CDR3 protein: CASRSGIPSSGNTIYF. The CDR3 DNA reads as TGTGCCAGCAGGAGCGGAATTCCGAGCTCTGGAAACACCATATATTTT.

The chain couples TRBV5-1 to TRBJ2-5; 10 bases are shared with TRBD2. V lost 2 bases, J lost 0 bases, and 7 bases stayed unmatched. This CDR3 comprises 17 residues. Germline V CDR1 and CDR2: SGHRS, YFSETQ. This chain's CDR3 is CASSFSSGSGDQETQYF. The CDR3 DNA is TGCGCCAGCAGCTTTTCTAGCGGGAGCGGGGACCAAGAGACCCAGTACTTC.

The gene calls are TRBV5-1 and TRBJ2-7; D may be TRBD2 (5 bases). The CDR3 contains 13 residues. Germline V gene sequence: CDR1 SGHRS, CDR2 YFSETQ. The V and J ends lost 4 bases and 1 base respectively, with 9 bases between them. The CDR3 nucleotides read TGCGCCAGCAGCCCTGGAGGTTCCTACGAGCAGTACTTC. Encoded protein: CASSPGGSYEQYF.

The rearrangement uses TRBV15 and TRBJ2-3, with 9 bases identical to TRBD1. CDR1 and CDR2 (germline): LNHNV, YYDKDF (reference sequence). The CDR3 runs 16 residues. J gave up 4 bases and V 0 bases, and 5 bases lay outside the gene matches. CDR3 sequence (DNA): TGTGCCACCAGCAGAGATCTGACAGGGGGGCCAGATACGCAGTATTTT. It specifies CATSRDLTGGPDTQYF.

The chain has TRBV27 and TRBJ2-1, with a possible D match to TRBD2 (5 bases). V was shortened by 5 bases and J by 4 bases, with 18 bases between the two germline ends. This CDR3 comprises 16 residues. Germline V CDR1 and CDR2: MNHEY, SMNVEV (reference sequence). The CDR3 here is CASSPSPPGTYNEQFF. CDR3 bases: TGTGCCAGCAGTCCATCCCCGCCGGGAACTTACAATGAGCAGTTCTTC.

The chain links TRBV11-2 to TRBJ2-2; 7 nucleotides line up with TRBD2. This CDR3 has 15 amino acids. Unmatched junction bases numbered 1, after V lost 2 bases and J lost 1 base. The V gene's germline CDR1 is SGHAT and CDR2 FQNNGV. The CDR3 spells CASSLSGVNTGELFF. The CDR3 DNA follows: TGTGCCAGCAGCTTAAGCGGGGTGAACACCGGGGAGCTGTTTTTT.

The chain is built from TRBV18 and TRBJ1-6; 7 positions match TRBD1. The CDR3 consists of 15 residues. CDR1 and CDR2 from the germline V gene are KGHSH and LQKENI. Trimming removed 2 bases from V and 8 bases from J; junction bases left unmatched: 6. The CDR3 sequence: CASSPMGTGDSPLHF. CDR3 in DNA: TGTGCCAGCTCACCAATGGGAACAGGGGATTCACCCCTCCACTTT.

This chain connects TRBV30 to TRBJ2-1; the match to TRBD2 covers 11 bases. From germline, CDR1 is GTSNPN and CDR2 SVGIG (reference sequence). This CDR3 region has 15 residues. The J segment lost 4 bases and the V segment lost 3 bases, leaving 5 bases of the junction unmatched. CDR3 DNA: TGTGCCTGGAGCCTCACTAGCGGGGGATACAATGAGCAGTTCTTC. It codes for CAWSLTSGGYNEQFF.

The chain recombines TRBV7-2 with TRBJ2-7; 7 positions match TRBD2. Germline V CDR1 and CDR2: SGHTA, FQGNSA. The V gene end was trimmed by 4 bases and the J gene end by 3 bases; junction bases not matched to a gene: 6. CDR3 size: 14 residues. DNA of the CDR3: TGTGCCAGCAGCTCCGGGACTACTTACTACGAGCAGTACTTC. It encodes CASSSGTTYYEQYF. The variable domain in full, completed from reference TRBV7-2 and TRBJ2-7, reads GAGVSQSPSNKVTEKGKDVELRCDPISGHTALYWYRQSLGQGLEFLIYFQGNSAPDKSGLPSDRFSAERTGGSVSTLTIQRTQQEDSAVYLCASSSGTTYYEQYFGPGTRLTVT.